These 20 T cell receptor beta chains share one sample of origin, sequenced in a study of OX40 agonist ivuxolimab in advanced cancers. Clones were read by immunoSEQ multiplex PCR, and TCRdb kept only the in-frame ones, dropping some. This table has 69,000 or so clones, around 80% appearing once. The material sequenced was CD4+ or CD8+ T cells sorted from blood, taken in a trial of the OX40 agonist ivuxolimab. All receptors come from an adult with an advanced solid tumor such as melanoma, head and neck, liver or kidney cancer.

This chain connects TRBV27 to TRBJ2-2, with 8 bases aligning to TRBD1. V gave up 5 bases and J gave up 7 bases; unmatched junction bases: 9. The CDR3 extends over 15 amino acids. CDR1 and CDR2 from the germline V gene are MNHEY and SMNVEV (reference sequence). In nucleotides, the CDR3 is TGTGCCAGCAGTCCAAGGCAGGGGGCGGTCGGGGAGCTGTTTTTT. Translation: CASSPRQGAVGELFF.

J is TRBJ2-5 and V is TRBV2; D not resolved. The CDR3 covers 13 residues. Germline-derived CDR1 and CDR2 are SNHLY and FYNNEI. The germline V and J ends were trimmed by 4 bases and 1 base, with 7 bases remaining between them. The CDR3 here is CASSGSVQETQYF. CDR3 in DNA: TGTGCCAGCAGTGGAAGCGTCCAAGAGACCCAGTACTTC.

At least ten counts were recorded for this clone. This sequence joins TRBV9 and TRBJ1-5; D is ambiguous. The CDR3 has 13 amino acids. The germline V and J ends were trimmed by 3 bases and 5 bases, with 9 bases remaining between them. The germline CDR1 and CDR2 sequences are SGDLS and YYNGEE. CDR3 loop: CASSEASDQPQHF. In nucleotides, the CDR3 is TGTGCCAGCAGCGAAGCCTCGGATCAGCCCCAGCATTTT.

This clone was counted a few times. CDR3 nucleotides: TGTGCCAGCAGGCCTTACACAGGATTCCTTAGCAATCAGCCCCAGCATTTT. This gives the protein CASRPYTGFLSNQPQHF. The J gene is TRBJ1-5, the V gene TRBV7-3; maybe TRBD1 (5 bases). Trimming removed 6 bases from V and 0 bases from J, with 18 bases in between. The CDR3 extends over 17 amino acids. The germline V gene has CDR1 SGHTA and CDR2 FQGTGA.

The rearrangement links TRBV18 to TRBJ1-4, with D possibly TRBD1 on 6 matching bases. V was trimmed by 1 base and J by 0 bases, leaving 9 bases between them. Germline V gene data show CDR1 as KGHSH and CDR2 as LQKENI. The CDR3 consists of 16 residues. The CDR3 DNA sequence: TGTGCCAGCTCACCACGAGGGGGACCAACTAATGAAAAACTGTTTTTT. Translation: CASSPRGGPTNEKLFF.

V is TRBV11-2 and J is TRBJ2-7; TRBD1 matches 8 bases. CDR3 size: 16 residues. Germline lookup yields CDR1 SGHAT and CDR2 FQNNGV. The V and J ends lost 4 bases and 7 bases, in that order; junction bases with no gene match: 15. The CDR3 region is CASSSSRDRISREQYF. The CDR3 nucleotides read TGTGCCAGCAGCTCAAGCCGGGACAGGATCTCTCGGGAGCAGTACTTC.

The CDR3 protein is CASSLLQGANYGYTF. Here the CDR3 DNA reads TGTGCCAGCAGCTTGCTACAGGGGGCTAACTATGGCTACACCTTC. The chain employs TRBV5-6 and TRBJ1-2, with 8 bases lining up with TRBD1. The CDR3 contains 15 residues. Germline CDR1 SGHDT, CDR2 YYEEEE. V lost 1 base, J lost 0 bases, and 2 bases stayed unmatched. The full variable domain, completed using reference TRBV5-6 and TRBJ1-2, is DAGVTQSPTHLIKTRGQQVTLRCSPKSGHDTVSWYQQALGQGPQFIFQYYEEEERQRGNFPDRFSGHQFPNYSSELNVNALLLGDSALYLCASSLLQGANYGYTFGSGTRLTVV.

The rearrangement links TRBV28 to TRBJ2-7, with 9 bases aligning to TRBD1. This CDR3 is 14 amino acids long. Germline V gives CDR1 MDHEN, CDR2 SYDVKM. The V segment lost 7 bases and the J segment 4 bases; nucleotides outside the gene matches: 8. CDR3 loop: CASTTGGKVYEQYF. The CDR3 DNA sequence: TGTGCCAGCACGACAGGGGGTAAGGTATACGAGCAGTACTTC.

The chain employs TRBV15 and TRBJ2-7; D unclear. Germline V CDR1 and CDR2: LNHNV, YYDKDF (reference sequence). Trimming removed 0 bases at V and 0 bases at J, with 6 bases between. The CDR3 is 14 amino acids. Here the CDR3 reads CATSRDLGSYEQYF. The CDR3 nucleotides read TGTGCCACCAGCAGAGACCTGGGCTCCTACGAGCAGTACTTC.

The chain joins TRBV6-6 to TRBJ2-2; D unresolved. Deletions cut 4 bases from V and 0 bases from J, with 6 bases between. The CDR3 length is 14 residues. Per the germline V gene, CDR1 is MNHNY and CDR2 is SVGAGI (reference sequence). CDR3 nucleotides: TGTGCCAGCAGTTCCCATACGAACACCGGGGAGCTGTTTTTT. It is translated as CASSSHTNTGELFF.

Concerning this clone: One end of the junction does not line up with germline, which may come from a read error. The gene calls are TRBV5-1 and TRBJ2-7, with D unresolved. The CDR3 sequence is 12 residues long. CDR1 and CDR2 (germline): SGHRS, YFSETQ. CDR3 nucleotide sequence: TGTGCCAGCAGCAGAGGCGACTACGAGCAGTACTTC. Translation gives CASSRGDYEQYF.

This rearrangement joins TRBV18 to TRBJ1-2; D is ambiguous. Trimming pared 2 bases from V and 1 base from J, leaving 11 bases between. Germline loops: CDR1 KGHSH, CDR2 LQKENI. This CDR3 spans 15 amino acids. As DNA, the CDR3 is TGTGCCAGCTCACCAGACACAAGGTTTAACTATGGCTACACCTTC. This translates into CASSPDTRFNYGYTF.

This clone appeared a few times. The genes are TRBV5-5 and TRBJ1-1, with TRBD1 identical over 8 bases. Germline lookup yields CDR1 SGHKS and CDR2 YYEKEE (reference sequence). V shed 4 bases and J 4 bases; nucleotides not matched to a gene: 9. The CDR3 extends over 15 amino acids. The CDR3 loop is CASSGRLQGATEAFF. In nucleotides, the CDR3 is TGTGCCAGCAGCGGGAGACTCCAGGGGGCCACTGAAGCTTTCTTT. The full variable domain, its missing parts supplied by reference TRBV5-5 and TRBJ1-1, is DAGVTQSPTHLIKTRGQQVTLRCSPISGHKSVSWYQQVLGQGPQFIFQYYEKEERGRGNFPDRFSARQFPNYSSELNVNALLLGDSALYLCASSGRLQGATEAFFGQGTRLTVV.

This CDR3 reads CASSLGRAADNTF. CDR3 sequence (DNA): TGTGCCAGCAGTTTAGGACGGGCAGCCGACAACACCTTC. The chain has TRBV28 and TRBJ1-2, with unresolved D. CDR1 and CDR2 from the germline V gene are MDHEN and SYDVKM. V shed 2 bases and J shed 12 bases, with 16 bases lying between them. CDR3 length equals 13 residues.

The chain couples TRBV5-6 to TRBJ2-2; D is unresolved. Germline CDR1 SGHDT, CDR2 YYEEEE. V gave up 2 bases and J gave up 6 bases, with 5 bases separating them. The CDR3 is 12 residues long. The CDR3 nucleotides read TGTGCCAGCAGCTTAATCCCCGGGGAGCTGTTTTTT. Encoded protein: CASSLIPGELFF.

This chain connects TRBV9 to TRBJ1-2; 7 positions agree with TRBD1. The CDR3 is 14 amino acids. The V gene's germline CDR1 is SGDLS and CDR2 YYNGEE. V shed 4 bases and J 4 bases; nucleotides not matched to a gene: 7. The CDR3 DNA reads as TGTGCCAGCAGCCCCCTGACAGGGCTCTATGGCTACACCTTC. Its translation: CASSPLTGLYGYTF. Variable domain in full (rest from reference TRBV9 and TRBJ1-2): DSGVTQTPKHLITATGQRVTLRCSPRSGDLSVYWYQQSLDQGLQFLIQYYNGEERAKGNILERFSAQQFPDLHSELNLSSLELGDSALYFCASSPLTGLYGYTFGSGTRLTVV.

This clone was detected only once. The chain has TRBV28 and TRBJ2-7; the D gene is possibly TRBD2 (6 bases). Trimming removed 7 bases at V and 7 bases at J, with 20 bases between. Germline V gene data show CDR1 as MDHEN and CDR2 as SYDVKM. The CDR3 is 14 residues long. The CDR3 DNA reads as TGTGCCAGCAATACAGCGGGTTTCTGGGAGGAGCAGTACTTC. Translation gives CASNTAGFWEEQYF.

This chain uses TRBV9 with TRBJ1-1; D remains unclear. CDR1 and CDR2 (germline): SGDLS, YYNGEE. Trimming shortened V by 1 base and J by 1 base, and 5 bases separated the two germline ends. The CDR3 consists of 13 residues. The CDR3 DNA is TGTGCCAGCAGCGTAAAGGGGAACACTGAAGCTTTCTTT. This encodes CASSVKGNTEAFF.

The rearrangement joins TRBV7-9 to TRBJ2-1, with D hard to call. This CDR3 contains 16 residues. Per the germline V gene, CDR1 is SEHNR and CDR2 is FQNEAQ (reference sequence). The V gene lost 5 bases and the J gene lost 3 bases, with 17 bases spanning the gap. DNA for the CDR3: TGTGCCAGCAGCCGAATGTTGGACCCTTTCTACAATGAGCAGTTCTTC. It translates to CASSRMLDPFYNEQFF. Variable domain in full (rest from reference TRBV7-9 and TRBJ2-1): DTGVSQNPRHKITKRGQNVTFRCDPISEHNRLYWYRQTLGQGPEFLTYFQNEAQLEKSRLLSDRFSAERPKGSFSTLEIQRTEQGDSAMYLCASSRMLDPFYNEQFFGPGTRLTVL.

The genes are TRBV28 and TRBJ1-2, with 9 bases identical to TRBD1. V was clipped by 4 bases and J by 4 bases; unmatched bases: 10. This CDR3 contains 16 residues. CDR1 MDHEN and CDR2 SYDVKM come from the germline V gene. The CDR3 region is CASSSSYRGRGYGYTF. The CDR3 nucleotides are TGTGCCAGCAGTTCATCCTACAGGGGGCGAGGCTATGGCTACACCTTC.